The 2 T cell receptor beta chains below come from one sample, sequenced in a study of blood T cell repertoires in COVID-19. Assay used: immunoSEQ multiplex PCR; TCRdb lists only in-frame clones, some missing. The sample records hundreds of thousands of clones, roughly 85% being singletons. Specimen: peripheral blood. Receptors originate from a woman under 40 with active or convalescent COVID-19.

The V gene is TRBV5-4, the J gene TRBJ2-7; the D gene is possibly TRBD1 (6 bases). Germline CDR1 reads SGHNT; CDR2 reads YYREEE (reference sequence). With 0 bases removed from V and 2 bases from J, the gap between germline ends came to 12 bases. The CDR3 runs 15 residues. CDR3 sequence reads: CASSLVQGPAYEQYF. The CDR3 DNA is TGTGCCAGCAGCTTGGTGCAGGGGCCCGCCTACGAGCAGTACTTC.

On this clone itself: Different DNA sequences within this sample yield the same CDR3. The chain combines TRBV19 with TRBJ2-1; 11 nucleotides match TRBD1. This CDR3 spans 15 amino acids. After removal of 3 bases from V and 4 bases from J, the junction contained 2 bases not matched to a gene. Looked up from germline, CDR1 is LNHDA and CDR2 is SQIVND (reference sequence). CDR3: CASSMDRGRYNEQFF. Here the CDR3 DNA reads TGTGCCAGTAGTATGGACAGGGGGCGGTACAATGAGCAGTTCTTC.